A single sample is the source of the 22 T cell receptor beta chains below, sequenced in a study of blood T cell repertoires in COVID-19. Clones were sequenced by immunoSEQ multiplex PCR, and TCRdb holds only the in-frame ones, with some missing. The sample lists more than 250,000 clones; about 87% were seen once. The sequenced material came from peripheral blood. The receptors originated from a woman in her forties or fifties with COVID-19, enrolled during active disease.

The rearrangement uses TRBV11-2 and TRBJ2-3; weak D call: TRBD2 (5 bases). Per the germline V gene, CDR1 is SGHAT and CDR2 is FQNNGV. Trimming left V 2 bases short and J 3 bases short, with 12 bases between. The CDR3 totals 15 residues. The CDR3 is CASSLLPPGTDTQYF. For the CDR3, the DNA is TGTGCCAGCAGCTTACTCCCTCCGGGGACAGATACGCAGTATTTT.

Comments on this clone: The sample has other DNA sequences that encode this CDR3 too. The CDR3 here is CASSPGLDYEQYF. The CDR3 coding sequence is TGTGCCAGCTCCCCGGGTCTCGACTACGAGCAGTACTTC. The rearrangement joins TRBV18 to TRBJ2-7; D gene unclear. V lost 6 bases to trimming and J lost 3 bases, with 12 bases between them. CDR3 length equals 13 residues. In germline, CDR1 is KGHSH, CDR2 LQKENI. The complete variable domain, with remaining parts taken from reference TRBV18 and TRBJ2-7, reads NAGVMQNPRHLVRRRGQEARLRCSPMKGHSHVYWYRQLPEEGLKFMVYLQKENIIDESGMPKERFSAEFPKEGPSILRIQQVVRGDSAAYFCASSPGLDYEQYFGPGTRLTVT.

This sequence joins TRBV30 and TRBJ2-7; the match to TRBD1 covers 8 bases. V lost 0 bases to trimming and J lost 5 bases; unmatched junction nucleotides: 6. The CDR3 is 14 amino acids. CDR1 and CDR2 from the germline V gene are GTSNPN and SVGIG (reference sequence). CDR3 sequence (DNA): TGTGCCTGGAGTGTTGGGCAGGGGGCTCACGAGCAGTACTTC. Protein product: CAWSVGQGAHEQYF.

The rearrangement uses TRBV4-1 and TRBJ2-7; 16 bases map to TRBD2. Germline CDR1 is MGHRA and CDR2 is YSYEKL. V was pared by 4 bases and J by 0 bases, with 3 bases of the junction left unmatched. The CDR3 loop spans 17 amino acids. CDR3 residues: CASSRGTSGRASYEQYF. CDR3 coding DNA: TGCGCCAGCAGCCGCGGGACTAGCGGGAGGGCCTCCTACGAGCAGTACTTC.

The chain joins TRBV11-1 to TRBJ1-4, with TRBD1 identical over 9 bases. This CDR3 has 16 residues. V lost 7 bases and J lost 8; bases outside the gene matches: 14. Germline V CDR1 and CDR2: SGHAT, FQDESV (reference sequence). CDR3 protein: CASTENPGTGLEKLFF. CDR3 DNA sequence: TGTGCCAGCACCGAGAATCCCGGGACAGGGCTCGAAAAACTGTTTTTT. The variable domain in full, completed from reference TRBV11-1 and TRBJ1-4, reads EAEVAQSPRYKITEKSQAVAFWCDPISGHATLYWYRQILGQGPELLVQFQDESVVDDSQLPKDRFSAERLKGVDSTLKIQPAELGDSAMYLCASTENPGTGLEKLFFGSGTQLSVL.

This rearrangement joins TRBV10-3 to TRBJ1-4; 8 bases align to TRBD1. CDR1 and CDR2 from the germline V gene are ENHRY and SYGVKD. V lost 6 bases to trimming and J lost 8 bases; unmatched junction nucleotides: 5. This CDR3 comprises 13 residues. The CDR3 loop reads CAISPTGGEKLFF. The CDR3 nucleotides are TGTGCCATCAGCCCCACAGGGGGAGAAAAACTGTTTTTT.

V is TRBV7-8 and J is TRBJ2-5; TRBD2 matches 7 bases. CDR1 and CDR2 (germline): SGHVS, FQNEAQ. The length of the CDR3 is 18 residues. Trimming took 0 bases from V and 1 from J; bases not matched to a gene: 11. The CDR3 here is CASSLAVGSGPPQETQYF. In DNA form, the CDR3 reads TGTGCCAGCAGCTTAGCGGTGGGTAGCGGGCCCCCCCAAGAGACCCAGTACTTC. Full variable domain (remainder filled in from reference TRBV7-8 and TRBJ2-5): GAGVSQSPRYKVAKRGQDVALRCDPISGHVSLFWYQQALGQGPEFLTYFQNEAQLDKSGLPSDRFFAERPEGSVSTLKIQRTQQEDSAVYLCASSLAVGSGPPQETQYFGPGTRLLVL.

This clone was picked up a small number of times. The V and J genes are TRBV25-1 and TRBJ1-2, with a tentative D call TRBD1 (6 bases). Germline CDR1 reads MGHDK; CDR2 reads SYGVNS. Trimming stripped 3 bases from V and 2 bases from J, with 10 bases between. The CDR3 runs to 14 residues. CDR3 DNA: TGTGCCAGCAGTGATCCCCAGGGGAACTATGGCTACACCTTC. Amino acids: CASSDPQGNYGYTF.

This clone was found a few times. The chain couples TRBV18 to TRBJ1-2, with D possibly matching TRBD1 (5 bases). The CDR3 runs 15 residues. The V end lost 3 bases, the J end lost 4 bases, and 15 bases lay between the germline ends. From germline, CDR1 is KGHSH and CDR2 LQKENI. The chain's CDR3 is CASSPSGGVPYGYTF. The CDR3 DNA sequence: TGTGCCAGCTCACCCTCGGGAGGGGTCCCCTATGGCTACACCTTC. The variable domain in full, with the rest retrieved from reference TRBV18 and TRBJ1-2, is NAGVMQNPRHLVRRRGQEARLRCSPMKGHSHVYWYRQLPEEGLKFMVYLQKENIIDESGMPKERFSAEFPKEGPSILRIQQVVRGDSAAYFCASSPSGGVPYGYTFGSGTRLTVV.

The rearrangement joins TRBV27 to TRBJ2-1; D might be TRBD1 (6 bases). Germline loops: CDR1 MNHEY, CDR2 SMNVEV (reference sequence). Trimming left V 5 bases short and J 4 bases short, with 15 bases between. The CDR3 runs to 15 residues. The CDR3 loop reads CASSQTGGGYNEQFF. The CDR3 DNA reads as TGTGCCAGCAGTCAGACAGGTGGGGGTTACAATGAGCAGTTCTTC.

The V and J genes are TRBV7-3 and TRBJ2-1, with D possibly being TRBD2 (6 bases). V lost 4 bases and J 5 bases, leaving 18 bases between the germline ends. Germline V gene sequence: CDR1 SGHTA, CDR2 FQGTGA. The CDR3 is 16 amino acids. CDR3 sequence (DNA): TGTGCCAGCAGCTCCCCCGGGACGGGAGTTAACAATGAGCAGTTCTTC. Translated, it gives CASSSPGTGVNNEQFF.

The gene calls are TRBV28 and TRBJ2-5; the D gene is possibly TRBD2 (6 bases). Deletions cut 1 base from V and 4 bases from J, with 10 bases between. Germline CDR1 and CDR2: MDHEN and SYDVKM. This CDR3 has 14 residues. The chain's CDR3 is CASSLSFGRETQYF. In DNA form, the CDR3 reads TGTGCCAGCAGTTTATCTTTCGGGAGAGAGACCCAGTACTTC.

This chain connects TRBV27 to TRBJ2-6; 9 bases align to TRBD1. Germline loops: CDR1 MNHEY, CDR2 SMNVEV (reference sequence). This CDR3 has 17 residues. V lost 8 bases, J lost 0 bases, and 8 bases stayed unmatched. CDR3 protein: CASGPGTGFSGANVLTF. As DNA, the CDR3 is TGTGCCAGCGGTCCGGGGACAGGGTTCTCTGGGGCCAACGTCCTGACTTTC.

CDR3 loop: CASSGTGALSYEQYF. For the CDR3, the DNA is TGTGCCAGCAGTGGGACAGGGGCCCTCTCCTACGAGCAGTACTTC. The chain combines TRBV3-1 (or the pseudogene TRBV3-2) with TRBJ2-7; TRBD1 matches at 10 bases. Germline CDR1 and CDR2: LGHDT and YNNKEL (reference sequence). The CDR3 has 15 residues. J was trimmed by 0 bases and V by 6 bases; bases with no gene match: 5.

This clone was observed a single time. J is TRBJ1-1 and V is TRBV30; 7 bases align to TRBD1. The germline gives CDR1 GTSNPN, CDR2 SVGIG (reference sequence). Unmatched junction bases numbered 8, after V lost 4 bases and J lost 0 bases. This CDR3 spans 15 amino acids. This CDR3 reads CAWTRRGLMNTEAFF. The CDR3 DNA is TGTGCCTGGACCCGAAGGGGGCTCATGAACACTGAAGCTTTCTTT.

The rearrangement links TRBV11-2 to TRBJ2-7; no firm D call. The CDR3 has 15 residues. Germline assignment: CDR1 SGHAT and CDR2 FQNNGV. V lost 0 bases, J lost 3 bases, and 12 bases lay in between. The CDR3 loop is CASSLDFSRYYEQYF. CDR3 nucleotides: TGTGCCAGCAGCTTAGACTTCAGCAGGTACTACGAGCAGTACTTC.

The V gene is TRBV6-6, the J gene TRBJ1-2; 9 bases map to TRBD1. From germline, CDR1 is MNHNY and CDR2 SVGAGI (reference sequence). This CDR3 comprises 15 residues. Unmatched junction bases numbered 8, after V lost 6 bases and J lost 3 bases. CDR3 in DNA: TGTGCCAGCAGGTCCGGGACAGGGTCTGACTATGGCTACACCTTC. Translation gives CASRSGTGSDYGYTF.

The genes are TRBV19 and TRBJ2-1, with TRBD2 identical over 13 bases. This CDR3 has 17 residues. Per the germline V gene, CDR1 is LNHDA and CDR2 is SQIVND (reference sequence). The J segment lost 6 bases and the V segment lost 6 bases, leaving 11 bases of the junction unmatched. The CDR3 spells CASSNVRTSGRGNEQFF. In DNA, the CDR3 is TGTGCCAGTAGCAATGTCAGGACTAGCGGGAGAGGCAATGAGCAGTTCTTC.

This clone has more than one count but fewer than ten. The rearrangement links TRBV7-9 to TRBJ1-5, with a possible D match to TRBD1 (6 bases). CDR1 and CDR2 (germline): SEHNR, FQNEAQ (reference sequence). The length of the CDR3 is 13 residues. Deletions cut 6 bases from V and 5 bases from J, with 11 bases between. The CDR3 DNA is TGTGCCAGCAGGGGGGCAACGGATCAGCCCCAGCATTTT. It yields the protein CASRGATDQPQHF.

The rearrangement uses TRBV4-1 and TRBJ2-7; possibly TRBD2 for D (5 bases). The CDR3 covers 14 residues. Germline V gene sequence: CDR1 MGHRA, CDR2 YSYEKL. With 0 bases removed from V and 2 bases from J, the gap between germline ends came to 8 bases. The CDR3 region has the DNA TGCGCCAGCAGCCAAGATTCTAGCCCCTACGAGCAGTACTTC. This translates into CASSQDSSPYEQYF.

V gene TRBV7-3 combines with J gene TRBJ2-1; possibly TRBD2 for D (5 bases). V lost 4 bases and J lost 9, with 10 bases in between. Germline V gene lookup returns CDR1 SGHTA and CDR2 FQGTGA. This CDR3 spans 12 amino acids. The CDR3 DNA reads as TGTGCCAGCAGCTCGCTGGCGGGTGAGCAGTTCTTC. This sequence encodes CASSSLAGEQFF.

The chain's CDR3 is CASSQDWWGDSSYGYTF. The CDR3 bases are TGCGCCAGCAGCCAAGATTGGTGGGGAGATTCGAGCTATGGCTACACCTTC. The V gene is TRBV4-1, the J gene TRBJ1-2; no firm D call. Germline-derived CDR1 and CDR2 are MGHRA and YSYEKL. V lost 0 bases, J lost 4 bases, and 18 bases lay in between. This CDR3 spans 17 amino acids.